The 30 T cell receptor beta chains reported below all come from one sample, sequenced in a study of T-cell memory formation after mild COVID-19. A single record per CDR3 protein comes from TCRdb applying MiXCR to the 5' RACE reads. Of approximately 300,000 distinct CDR3 sequences listed, roughly 15% are singletons. Sequenced material: PBMCs or a T cell subset sorted from them (not recorded which). The receptor source for this set is a man between 18 and 29 years old who had mild COVID-19 (a few samples of this study predate the infection). Cell type and time point are not known.

V is TRBV7-8 and J is TRBJ2-1; TRBD2 matches 8 bases. Trimming cost V 4 bases and J 2 bases; bases outside gene matches: 1. Looked up from germline, CDR1 is SGHVS and CDR2 is FQNEAQ. CDR3 length: 14 residues. The CDR3 protein is CASSSGGTYNEQFF. The CDR3 region has the DNA TGTGCCAGCAGCTCGGGGGGGACCTACAATGAGCAGTTCTTC.

This clonotype has only a few counts. This chain links TRBV2 with TRBJ2-1, with D tentatively TRBD2 (5 bases). CDR3 length: 14 residues. Germline V gene lookup returns CDR1 SNHLY and CDR2 FYNNEI. Trimming removed 4 bases at V and 7 bases at J, with 14 bases between. The CDR3 is CASSVVEGRNEQFF. The CDR3 coding sequence is TGTGCCAGCAGTGTCGTAGAGGGTAGGAATGAGCAGTTCTTC.

This clonotype showed up just a few times. The genes are TRBV9 and TRBJ2-2, with 8 positions matching TRBD2. Germline lookup yields CDR1 SGDLS and CDR2 YYNGEE. The CDR3 is 17 amino acids. The V and J ends lost 1 base and 2 bases, in that order; junction bases with no gene match: 7. DNA of the CDR3: TGTGCCAGCAGCGTATCAATCGGGGGGGTAAACACCGGGGAGCTGTTTTTT. Its protein is CASSVSIGGVNTGELFF.

This clonotype was seen more than once but under ten times. V gene TRBV29-1 combines with J gene TRBJ2-5, with 7 bases that match TRBD1. CDR3 length equals 13 residues. Germline CDR1 reads SQVTM; CDR2 reads ANQGSEA. V was clipped by 3 bases and J by 5 bases; unmatched bases: 6. The CDR3, as DNA: TGCAGCGTTGACCAGGGGGTGTTCGAGACCCAGTACTTC. Translation: CSVDQGVFETQYF. The full variable domain, with the rest looked up from reference TRBV29-1 and TRBJ2-5, is SAVISQKPSRDICQRGTSLTIQCQVDSQVTMMFWYRQQPGQSLTLIATANQGSEATYESGFVIDKFPISRPNLTFSTLTVSNMSPEDSSIYLCSVDQGVFETQYFGPGTRLLVL.

The V call is TRBV3-1, the J call TRBJ2-5, with 7 bases that match TRBD1. The ends lost 3 bases at V and 4 bases at J; junction bases unmatched: 11. The CDR3 has 16 amino acids. Looked up from germline, CDR1 is LGHDT and CDR2 is YNNKEL (reference sequence). The CDR3 loop is CASSQGLTGRAETQYF. Here the CDR3 DNA reads TGTGCCAGCAGCCAGGGCCTGACAGGGCGCGCAGAGACCCAGTACTTC.

This clonotype was seen more than once but under ten times. The chain carries TRBV27 and TRBJ2-3, with D perhaps matching TRBD2 (6 bases). V was clipped by 6 bases and J by 12 bases, with 22 bases between them. CDR1 MNHEY and CDR2 SMNVEV come from the germline V gene (reference sequence). This CDR3 spans 14 amino acids. For the CDR3, the DNA is TGTGCCAGCAGCGTGGAGGGAGCTAGGGCTTCACAGTATTTT. This translates into CASSVEGARASQYF.

The chain links TRBV5-1 to TRBJ1-4; the D gene is possibly TRBD1 (6 bases). The CDR3 loop spans 15 amino acids. The germline CDR1 and CDR2 sequences are SGHRS and YFSETQ. The germline V and J ends were trimmed by 4 bases and 1 base, with 11 bases remaining between them. The CDR3 is CASSQDRLTNEKLFF. The CDR3 coding sequence is TGCGCCAGCAGCCAGGACAGACTAACTAATGAAAAACTGTTTTTT.

Only a few counts were recorded for this clonotype. The chain uses TRBV29-1 and TRBJ1-6; possibly TRBD1 for D (6 bases). The CDR3 loop spans 13 amino acids. V lost 7 bases to trimming and J lost 10 bases, with 17 bases between them. From germline, CDR1 is SQVTM and CDR2 ANQGSEA. The CDR3: CSAGTGGGSPLHF. The CDR3 DNA follows: TGCAGCGCTGGAACAGGAGGGGGATCACCCCTCCACTTT. The entire variable domain, with the rest obtained from reference TRBV29-1 and TRBJ1-6, is as follows: SAVISQKPSRDICQRGTSLTIQCQVDSQVTMMFWYRQQPGQSLTLIATANQGSEATYESGFVIDKFPISRPNLTFSTLTVSNMSPEDSSIYLCSAGTGGGSPLHFGNGTRLTVT.

This clonotype was counted a few times. This chain joins TRBV7-3 and TRBJ2-3; D remains unclear. From germline, CDR1 is SGHTA and CDR2 FQGTGA. The CDR3 covers 13 residues. Trimming shortened V by 5 bases and J by 4 bases, and 10 bases separated the two germline ends. In DNA, the CDR3 is TGTGCCAGCAGCAAGGGAATGGCAGATACGCAGTATTTT. Its protein product is CASSKGMADTQYF.

This clonotype was seen more than once but under ten times. The V call is TRBV7-9, the J call TRBJ1-1; perhaps TRBD1 as D (5 bases). The CDR3 spans 15 residues. Germline V gene lookup returns CDR1 SEHNR and CDR2 FQNEAQ (reference sequence). V was trimmed by 1 base and J by 4 bases, leaving 13 bases between them. The CDR3 loop is CASSLGREFSTEAFF. In DNA, the CDR3 is TGTGCCAGCAGCTTAGGCAGGGAATTCAGCACTGAAGCTTTCTTT.

This clonotype occurred a few times. The CDR3 region is CARQGETQYF. The CDR3 DNA is TGTGCCAGGCAGGGAGAGACCCAGTACTTC. The rearrangement uses TRBV27 and TRBJ2-5; a weak D match, TRBD1 (5 bases). V was clipped by 9 bases and J by 4 bases, with 6 bases between them. This CDR3 contains 10 residues. Germline loops: CDR1 MNHEY, CDR2 SMNVEV (reference sequence).

Here the CDR3 reads CASSEPDSYNEQFF. DNA for the CDR3: TGTGCCAGCAGTGAGCCAGATTCTTACAATGAGCAGTTCTTC. The V call is TRBV2, the J call TRBJ2-1; D unresolved. Germline V gives CDR1 SNHLY, CDR2 FYNNEI. V was trimmed by 3 bases and J by 4 bases, leaving 10 bases between them. This CDR3 contains 14 residues.

This clonotype was observed at least ten times. The CDR3 protein is CASSRAETYEQYF. The CDR3 coding sequence is TGCGCCAGCAGCCGGGCGGAGACCTACGAGCAGTACTTC. This chain joins TRBV4-1 and TRBJ2-7; D remains unclear. The V and J ends lost 4 bases and 2 bases respectively, with 9 bases between them. The CDR3 length is 13 residues. In germline, CDR1 is MGHRA, CDR2 YSYEKL.

The V and J genes are TRBV23-1 and TRBJ2-1; no clear D gene. TRBV23-1 counts as an open reading frame of uncertain function. Trimming cost V 0 bases and J 8 bases, with 20 bases left between them. The CDR3 is made up of 17 amino acids. CDR3 DNA sequence: TGCGCCAGCAGTCAATCAGAGCGAACAGCCCCTAGAGATGAGCAGTTCTTC. Amino acid sequence: CASSQSERTAPRDEQFF.

In this sample, this clonotype turned up many times. The chain employs TRBV12-3 or TRBV12-4 and TRBJ1-1, with 10 bases identical to TRBD1. The CDR3 sequence is 20 residues long. The V gene end was trimmed by 3 bases and the J gene end by 0 bases; junction bases not matched to a gene: 16. The CDR3 reads CASSFLRGGTGDLVNTEAFF. CDR3 DNA sequence: TGTGCCAGCAGTTTTCTTAGGGGCGGGACAGGGGATCTCGTGAACACTGAAGCTTTCTTT.

The chain combines TRBV5-1 with TRBJ1-3; D might be TRBD1 (5 bases). The germline V gene has CDR1 SGHRS and CDR2 YFSETQ. The CDR3 extends over 14 amino acids. The V end was cut by 4 bases, the J end by 2 bases, with 10 bases between. The DNA for the CDR3 is TGCGCCAGCAGCGTGACAGAAACTGGAAACACCATATATTTT. Its translation: CASSVTETGNTIYF. Looking up the rest from reference TRBV5-1 and TRBJ1-3 gives the full variable domain: KAGVTQTPRYLIKTRGQQVTLSCSPISGHRSVSWYQQTPGQGLQFLFEYFSETQRNKGNFPGRFSGRQFSNSRSEMNVSTLELGDSALYLCASSVTETGNTIYFGEGSWLTVV.

This clonotype has ten or more counts. The gene calls are TRBV12-3 or TRBV12-4 and TRBJ2-5, with a weak D call TRBD2 (6 bases). This CDR3 has 13 amino acids. The V end lost 4 bases, the J end lost 5 bases, and 11 bases lay between the germline ends. CDR3 amino acids: CASSSGEAETQYF. For the CDR3, the DNA is TGTGCCAGCAGTTCGGGAGAAGCGGAGACCCAGTACTTC.

The rearrangement links TRBV28 to TRBJ1-5; D gene uncertain. Germline assignment: CDR1 MDHEN and CDR2 SYDVKM. Deletions cut 7 bases from V and 7 bases from J, with 11 bases between. This CDR3 contains 12 residues. Here the CDR3 reads CASNPTLQPQHF. The CDR3, as DNA: TGTGCCAGCAACCCGACACTGCAGCCCCAGCATTTT.

This clonotype was seen repeatedly, ten times or more. V is TRBV7-2 and J is TRBJ2-3; D possibly corresponds to TRBD2 (5 bases). CDR1 and CDR2 (germline): SGHTA, FQGNSA. V shed 5 bases and J shed 8 bases, with 14 bases lying between them. The CDR3 loop spans 13 amino acids. DNA for the CDR3: TGTGCCAGCAGCACCCGCTCTGAGGGTACGCAGTATTTT. Translated: CASSTRSEGTQYF.

This clonotype has more than one count but fewer than ten. The rearrangement links TRBV6-2 or TRBV6-3 to TRBJ2-2; D uncertain. This CDR3 region has 13 residues. The V gene lost 2 bases and the J gene lost 4 bases, with 5 bases spanning the gap. Germline assignment: CDR1 MNHEY and CDR2 SVGEGT. The CDR3 region has the DNA TGTGCCAGCAGTTACGAGAGCACCGGGGAGCTGTTTTTT. This encodes CASSYESTGELFF.

Only a few counts were recorded for this clonotype. The CDR3 nucleotides are TGCGCCAGCAGTGAGTCGAGTGGGTATGGCTACACCTTC. Translating it yields CASSESSGYGYTF. The genes are TRBV10-2 and TRBJ1-2; D ambiguous. With 0 bases removed from V and 5 bases from J, the gap between germline ends came to 7 bases. This CDR3 region has 13 residues. Germline assignment: CDR1 WSHSY and CDR2 SAAADI.

The CDR3 loop reads CASSVLWGPNSPLHF. The CDR3 nucleotides are TGTGCCAGCAGCGTCTTATGGGGGCCAAATTCACCCCTCCACTTT. The chain recombines TRBV11-2 with TRBJ1-6, with D possibly TRBD1 on 6 matching bases. The CDR3 consists of 15 residues. V was clipped by 5 bases and J by 7 bases, with 15 bases between them. Germline-derived CDR1 and CDR2 are SGHAT and FQNNGV.

This chain uses TRBV6-2 or TRBV6-3 with TRBJ2-3; D not resolved. With 7 bases removed from V and 3 bases from J, the gap between germline ends came to 8 bases. CDR3 length equals 12 residues. CDR1 is MNHEY, CDR2 SVGEGT, per germline. As DNA, the CDR3 is TGTGCCAGCACCCCCGATACAGATACGCAGTATTTT. This gives the protein CASTPDTDTQYF.

The chain couples TRBV6-1 to TRBJ2-3; 7 bases align to TRBD2. This CDR3 has 14 residues. Looked up from germline, CDR1 is MNHNS and CDR2 is SASEGT. V lost 7 bases to trimming and J lost 2 bases; unmatched junction nucleotides: 6. This chain's CDR3 is CASTPAGPTDTQYF. The DNA for the CDR3 is TGTGCCAGCACCCCAGCGGGGCCCACAGATACGCAGTATTTT.

This clonotype was picked up a small number of times. The V and J genes are TRBV11-2 and TRBJ1-2, with 7 bases identical to TRBD1. Looked up from germline, CDR1 is SGHAT and CDR2 is FQNNGV. The CDR3 consists of 15 residues. The J segment lost 0 bases and the V segment lost 5 bases, leaving 6 bases of the junction unmatched. The CDR3 DNA sequence: TGTGCCAGCAGCCCCGACAGGGCAACTAACTATGGCTACACCTTC. Translation: CASSPDRATNYGYTF.

The chain uses TRBV27 and TRBJ1-2, with TRBD1 matching 7 bases. Looked up from germline, CDR1 is MNHEY and CDR2 is SMNVEV (reference sequence). The CDR3 runs 16 residues. V lost 6 bases to trimming and J lost 7 bases; unmatched junction nucleotides: 17. The CDR3 region has the DNA TGTGCCAGCAGGGCCCCTCTACTACAGGGGATAGGTGGCTACACCTTC. Its translation: CASRAPLLQGIGGYTF.

The chain couples TRBV7-6 to TRBJ2-5, with D possibly TRBD2 on 5 matching bases. Germline CDR1 and CDR2: SGHVS and FNYEAQ. V was pared by 1 base and J by 5 bases, with 20 bases between. The CDR3 consists of 17 residues. The CDR3: CASSLGAVETNLETQYF. CDR3 coding DNA: TGTGCCAGCAGCTTAGGGGCGGTCGAGACTAACTTGGAGACCCAGTACTTC.

The V and J genes are TRBV20-1 and TRBJ2-2, with unresolved D. V was cut by 2 bases and J by 5 bases, with 3 bases left in between. Germline V gene data show CDR1 as DFQATT and CDR2 as SNEGSKA (reference sequence). The CDR3 length is 11 residues. The CDR3 bases are TGCAGTGCTAGAAGAACCGGGGAGCTGTTTTTT. Amino acid sequence: CSARRTGELFF.

This clonotype occurred many times. The J gene is TRBJ1-2, the V gene TRBV7-2, with D perhaps matching TRBD1 (5 bases). V lost 5 bases and J lost 8, with 12 bases in between. Germline V lookup: CDR1 SGHTA, CDR2 FQGNSA. This CDR3 comprises 12 residues. The CDR3 region is CASSPGGTGYTF. The CDR3 DNA follows: TGTGCCAGCAGCCCTGGAGGGACCGGCTACACCTTC.

This clonotype has more than one count but fewer than ten. This sequence joins TRBV2 and TRBJ2-7; D is uncertain. The V end lost 2 bases, the J end lost 4 bases, and 12 bases lay between the germline ends. The CDR3 has 14 amino acids. The germline gives CDR1 SNHLY, CDR2 FYNNEI. The CDR3 DNA reads TGTGCCAGCAGTGAATCGGAGCGAACTTACGAGCAGTACGTC. Translation gives CASSESERTYEQYV.